This TCR beta chain was sequenced during a study of vaccination effects on CD4 cells after COVID-19. Overall study: Everyone in the study got two shots of either the BNT162b2 or mRNA-1273 vaccine. A few million PBMC were seeded per well and grown in the presence of 9 to 10 IU/ml IL-2 and around 11 ug/ml peptides. General study findings and limits: Among infection- and vaccine-induced clones, marked clonal contraction occurred late after vaccination.

As concerns this clone: Its antigen remains unknown.

Subsequent to a culture period of approximately 11 days, CD4+ T cells were isolated. Half-medium exchanges with IL-2 medium took place on days 3 and 7. Sequenced by immunoSEQ multiplex PCR; TCRdb stores in-frame clones only, minus some. This sample has tens of thousands of clones, with roughly 79% found just once. Germline CDR1 reads SGHRS; CDR2 reads YFSETQ. The CDR3 covers 16 residues. J gave up 7 bases and V 4 bases, and 15 bases lay outside the gene matches. The chain carries TRBV5-1 and TRBJ1-2; TRBD1 matches 8 bases. This receptor was obtained from a human donor who received a COVID-19 vaccine. The sample here was CD4+ T cells from PBMCs cultured without peptide, taken before COVID-19 vaccination. The CDR3 bases are TGCGCCAGCAGCGTGGGGGTCTCAGGGGGCCTTGTTGGCTACACCTTC. It encodes CASSVGVSGGLVGYTF.